This T cell receptor beta chain was identified in a study of blood T cell repertoires in COVID-19. Study-wide background: Samples came from the United States, Italy and Spain, spanning acute and convalescent COVID-19.

With 5 bases clipped from V and 6 bases from J, the junction kept 10 bases outside the gene matches. The CDR3 loop spans 15 amino acids. Germline V gene lookup returns CDR1 SEHNR and CDR2 FQNEAQ (reference sequence). Per the original data handling: Reference gene primer amplification gave estimated nucleated cell counts. Method: immunoSEQ multiplex PCR; TCRdb's copy keeps in-frame clones and lacks some. Clone size and the V and J calls come from that table; the DNA yielded D and trimming. This table holds roughly 62,000 clones, roughly nine tenths found once. The TCR was taken from a human donor with acute or convalescent COVID-19. The donor label of this sample is uncertain. The V gene is TRBV7-9, the J gene TRBJ1-1; 9 bases line up with TRBD1. Sequencing was carried out using peripheral blood. The CDR3 region has the DNA TGTGCCAGCAGCCGACGGGACAGGGAGTATCCTGAAGCTTTCTTT. Amino acid sequence: CASSRRDREYPEAFF.